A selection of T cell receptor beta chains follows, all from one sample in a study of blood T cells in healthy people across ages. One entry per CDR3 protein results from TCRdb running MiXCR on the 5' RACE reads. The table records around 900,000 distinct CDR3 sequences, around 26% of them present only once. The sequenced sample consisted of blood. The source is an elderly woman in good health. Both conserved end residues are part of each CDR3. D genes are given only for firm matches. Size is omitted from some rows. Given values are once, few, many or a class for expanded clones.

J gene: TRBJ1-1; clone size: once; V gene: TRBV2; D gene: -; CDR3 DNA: TGTGCCAGCAGTGTAGGCAGCACTGAAGCTTTCTTT; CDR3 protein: CASSVGSTEAFF
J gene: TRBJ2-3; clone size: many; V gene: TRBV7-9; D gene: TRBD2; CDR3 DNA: TGTGCCAGCAGCAGCTCCGGGACTAGATCCACAGATACGCAGTATTTT; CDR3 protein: CASSSSGTRSTDTQYF
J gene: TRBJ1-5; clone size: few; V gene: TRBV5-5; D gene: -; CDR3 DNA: TGTGCCAGCAGCTCAGATTTACAGCCAAGCAATCAGCCCCAGCATTTT; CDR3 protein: CASSSDLQPSNQPQHF
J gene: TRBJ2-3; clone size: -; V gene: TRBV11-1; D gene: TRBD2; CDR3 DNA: TGTGCCAGCAGCGCGACTAGCGGAAGACCCACAGATACGCAGTATTTT; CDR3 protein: CASSATSGRPTDTQYF
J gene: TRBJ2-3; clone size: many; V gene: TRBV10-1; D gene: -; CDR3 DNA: TGCGCCAGCAGCGAAGGGCCCACAGATACGCAGTATTTT; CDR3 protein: CASSEGPTDTQYF
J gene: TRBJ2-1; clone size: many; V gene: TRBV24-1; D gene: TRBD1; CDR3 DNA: TGTGCCACCAGCACCGGGACAGGGAGGGTCGATGAGCAGTTCTTC; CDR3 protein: CATSTGTGRVDEQFF
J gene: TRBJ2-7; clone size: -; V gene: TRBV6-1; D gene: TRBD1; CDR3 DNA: TGTGCCAGCAGGAGGACAGGGGCGTCCTACAATGAGCAGTACTTC; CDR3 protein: CASRRTGASYNEQYF
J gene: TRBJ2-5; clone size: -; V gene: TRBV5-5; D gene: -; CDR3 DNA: TGTGCCAGCAGCTTAATAGGAGTGGGCAGTATGACCCAGTACTTC; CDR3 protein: CASSLIGVGSMTQYF
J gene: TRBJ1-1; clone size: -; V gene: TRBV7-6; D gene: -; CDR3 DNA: TGTGCCAGCAGACACACGTACGCAGGGAACACTGAAGCTTTCTTT; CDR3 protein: CASRHTYAGNTEAFF
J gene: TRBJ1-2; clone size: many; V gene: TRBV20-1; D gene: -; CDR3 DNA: TGCAGTGCCACCCCAGGGAGCTATGGCTACACCTTC; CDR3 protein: CSATPGSYGYTF
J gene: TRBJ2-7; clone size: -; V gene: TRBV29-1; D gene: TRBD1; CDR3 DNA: TGCAGCGTTGACGGACAGGGCCCCTACGAGCAGTACTTC; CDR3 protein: CSVDGQGPYEQYF
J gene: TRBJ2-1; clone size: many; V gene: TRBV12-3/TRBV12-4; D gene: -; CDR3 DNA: TGTGCCAGCAGTTTAAGTGGGGGGCAAAGAAGCAATGAGCAGTTCTTC; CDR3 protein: CASSLSGGQRSNEQFF
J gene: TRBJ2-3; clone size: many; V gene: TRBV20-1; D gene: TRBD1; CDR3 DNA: TGCAGTGCTAACGGACAGGGGGGCACAGATACGCAGTATTTT; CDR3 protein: CSANGQGGTDTQYF
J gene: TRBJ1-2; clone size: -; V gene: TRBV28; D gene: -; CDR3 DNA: TGTGCCAGCAGTCTGCCCGCGATCTATGGCTACACCTTC; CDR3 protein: CASSLPAIYGYTF
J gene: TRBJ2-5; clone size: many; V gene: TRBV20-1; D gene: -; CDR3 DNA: TGCAGTGCTGCCGATGAGGGTGTAGAGACCCAGTACTTC; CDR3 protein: CSAADEGVETQYF
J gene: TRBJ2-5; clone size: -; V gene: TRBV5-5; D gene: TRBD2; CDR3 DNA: TGTGCCTCCCTCGTTGAGGTTAGCGGGGGGGCCGGGGAGACCCAGTACTTC; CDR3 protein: CASLVEVSGGAGETQYF
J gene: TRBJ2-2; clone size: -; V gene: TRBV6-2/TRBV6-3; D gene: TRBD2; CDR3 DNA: TGTGCCAGCAGGCGTACTAGCGGGGCAAACACCGGGGAGCTGTTTTTT; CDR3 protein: CASRRTSGANTGELFF
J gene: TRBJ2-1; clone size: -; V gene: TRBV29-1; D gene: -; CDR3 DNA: TGCAGCGTTGGCCGCCAAGAGCAGTTCTTC; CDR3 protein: CSVGRQEQFF